This T cell receptor beta chain derives from a study of cytomegalovirus exposure and HLA in healthy donors. Findings and limits, study-wide: In an earlier analysis, in roughly 600 donors, most V segments appeared productive either ~87% or ~30% of the time. The study carried out a later analysis of TCR beta sequences. It associated 15,000 to 20,000 of them with specific HLA alleles at a false discovery rate of 0.05. Analyses of presence/absence relied on an assumption of roughly uniform sequencing depth across donors.

Comment on this clone: Its antigen is unknown.

The CDR3 loop spans 16 amino acids. In the PCR, 60 Vbeta and 13 Jbeta primers were used. The assay was immunoSEQ multiplex PCR, and TCRdb's table has in-frame clones only and misses some. Here the sample spans 160,000 or so clones, approximately 70% being singletons. The receptor's source is a man aged 18-30 years in good health and CMV-seropositive. This rearrangement joins TRBV12-2 to TRBJ1-1. TRBV12-2 has pseudogene status. Source material: PBMCs. The CDR3 loop reads CASRSSPLGMNTEAFF. CDR3 DNA: TGTGCAAGTCGCTCCTCACCACTAGGGATGAACACTGAAGCTTTCTTT.